This T cell receptor beta chain is from a study of Ad26.COV2.S vaccination and SARS-CoV-2 variants. Trimming removed 2 bases at V and 3 bases at J, with 9 bases between. The germline CDR1 and CDR2 sequences are SGHTA and FQGNSA. The CDR3 consists of 14 residues. Sequenced by immunoSEQ multiplex PCR; TCRdb stores in-frame clones only, minus some. The data contain hundreds of thousands of clones, about 90% of them seen just once; the ten biggest clones take up approximately 1.5%. Treatment here: around 19 received Ad26.COV2.S at low or high dose, single or two shots; 5 received placebo; per-sample allocation not given. Following the first vaccine or placebo injection, samples were taken on day 63. Adults aged 18-55 years in Boston included the donor.

The clonotype comes from a person between 18 and 65 years old who received the Ad26.COV2.S COVID-19 vaccine or a placebo. This chain uses TRBV7-2 with TRBJ2-3; no definite D call. Source: peripheral blood, taken in a trial of Ad26.COV2.S vaccine versus placebo. In DNA, the CDR3 is TGTGCCAGCAGCTTATTAGTAGAAACAGATACGCAGTATTTT. Protein product: CASSLLVETDTQYF. The entire variable domain, with the rest obtained from reference TRBV7-2 and TRBJ2-3, is as follows: GAGVSQSPSNKVTEKGKDVELRCDPISGHTALYWYRQSLGQGLEFLIYFQGNSAPDKSGLPSDRFSAERTGGSVSTLTIQRTQQEDSAVYLCASSLLVETDTQYFGPGTRLTVL.